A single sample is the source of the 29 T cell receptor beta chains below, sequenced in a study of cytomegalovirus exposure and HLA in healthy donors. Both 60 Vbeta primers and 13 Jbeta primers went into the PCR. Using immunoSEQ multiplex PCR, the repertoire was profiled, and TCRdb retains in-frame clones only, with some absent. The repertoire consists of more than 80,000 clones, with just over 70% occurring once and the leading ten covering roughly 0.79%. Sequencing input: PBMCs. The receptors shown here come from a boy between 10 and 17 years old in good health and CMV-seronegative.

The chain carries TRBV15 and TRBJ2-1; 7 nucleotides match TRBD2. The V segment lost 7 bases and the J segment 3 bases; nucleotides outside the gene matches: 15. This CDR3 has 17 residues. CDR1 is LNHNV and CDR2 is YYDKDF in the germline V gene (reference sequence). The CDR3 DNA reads TGTGCCACCACCAACCGGGGTCTGCGGGAGAGCTACAATGAGCAGTTCTTC. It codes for CATTNRGLRESYNEQFF.

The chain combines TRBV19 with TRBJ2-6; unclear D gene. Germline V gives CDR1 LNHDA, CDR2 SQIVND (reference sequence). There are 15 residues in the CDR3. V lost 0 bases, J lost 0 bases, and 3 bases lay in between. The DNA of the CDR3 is TGTGCCAGTAGTATAGACGGCTCTGGGGCCAACGTCCTGACTTTC. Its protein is CASSIDGSGANVLTF.

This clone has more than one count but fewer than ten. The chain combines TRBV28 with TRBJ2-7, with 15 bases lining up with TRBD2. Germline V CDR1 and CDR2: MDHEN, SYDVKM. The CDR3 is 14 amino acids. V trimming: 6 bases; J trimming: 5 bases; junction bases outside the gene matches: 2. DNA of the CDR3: TGTGCCAGCAGCAGGACTAGCGGGAGGGACGAGCAGTACTTC. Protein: CASSRTSGRDEQYF. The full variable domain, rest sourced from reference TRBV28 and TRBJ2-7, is DVKVTQSSRYLVKRTGEKVFLECVQDMDHENMFWYRQDPGLGLRLIYFSYDVKMKEKGDIPEGYSVSREKKERFSLILESASTNQTSMYLCASSRTSGRDEQYFGPGTRLTVT.

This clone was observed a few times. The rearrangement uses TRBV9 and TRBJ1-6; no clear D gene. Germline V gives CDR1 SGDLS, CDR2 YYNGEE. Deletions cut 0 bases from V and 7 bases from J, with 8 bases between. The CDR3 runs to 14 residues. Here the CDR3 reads CASSVGDTNSPLHF. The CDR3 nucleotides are TGTGCCAGCAGCGTAGGAGACACAAATTCACCCCTCCACTTT.

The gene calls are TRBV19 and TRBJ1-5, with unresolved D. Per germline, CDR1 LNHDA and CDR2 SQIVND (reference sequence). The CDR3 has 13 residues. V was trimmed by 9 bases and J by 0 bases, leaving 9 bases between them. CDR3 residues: CASLGYSNQPQHF. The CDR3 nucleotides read TGTGCCAGCCTCGGTTATAGCAATCAGCCCCAGCATTTT.

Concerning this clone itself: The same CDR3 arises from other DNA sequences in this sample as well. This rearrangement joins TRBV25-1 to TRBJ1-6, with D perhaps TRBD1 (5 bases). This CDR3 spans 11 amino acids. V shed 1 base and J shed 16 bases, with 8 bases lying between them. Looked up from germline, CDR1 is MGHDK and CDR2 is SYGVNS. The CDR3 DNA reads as TGTGCCAGCAGTGAATTGGGACTGCTCCACTTT. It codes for CASSELGLLHF.

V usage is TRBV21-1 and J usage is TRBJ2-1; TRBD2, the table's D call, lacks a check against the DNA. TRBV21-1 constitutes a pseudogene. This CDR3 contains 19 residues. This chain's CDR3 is CASSKEELYTPSSYNEQFF. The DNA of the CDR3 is TGTGCCAGCAGCAAAGAGGAGTTATACACCCCCTCCTCCTACAATGAGCAGTTCTTC.

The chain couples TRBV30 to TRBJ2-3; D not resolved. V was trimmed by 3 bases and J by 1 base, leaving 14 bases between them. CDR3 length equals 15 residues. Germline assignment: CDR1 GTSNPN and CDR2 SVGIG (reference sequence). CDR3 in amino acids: CAWSRSVTRTDTQYF. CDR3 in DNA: TGTGCCTGGAGCCGAAGCGTAACGCGCACAGATACGCAGTATTTT.

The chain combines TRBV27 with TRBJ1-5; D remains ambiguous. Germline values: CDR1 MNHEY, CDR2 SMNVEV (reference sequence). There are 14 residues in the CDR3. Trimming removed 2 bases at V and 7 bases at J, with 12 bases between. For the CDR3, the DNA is TGTGCCAGCAGTTTAACGGGAGGAGAACAGCCCCAGCATTTT. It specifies CASSLTGGEQPQHF.

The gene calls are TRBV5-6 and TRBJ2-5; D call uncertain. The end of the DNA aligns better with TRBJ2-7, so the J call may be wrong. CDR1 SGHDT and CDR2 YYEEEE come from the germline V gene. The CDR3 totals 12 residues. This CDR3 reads CASSLGYYEQYF. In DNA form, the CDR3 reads TGTGCCAGCAGCTTGGGCTACTACGAGCAGTACTTC.

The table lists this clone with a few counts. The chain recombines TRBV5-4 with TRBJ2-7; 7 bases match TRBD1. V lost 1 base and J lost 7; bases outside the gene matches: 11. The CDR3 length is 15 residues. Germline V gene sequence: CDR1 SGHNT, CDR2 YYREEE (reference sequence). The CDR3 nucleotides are TGTGCCAGCAGCTTGTTGGGTAGGGGGCCTGGGGAGCAGTACTTC. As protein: CASSLLGRGPGEQYF.

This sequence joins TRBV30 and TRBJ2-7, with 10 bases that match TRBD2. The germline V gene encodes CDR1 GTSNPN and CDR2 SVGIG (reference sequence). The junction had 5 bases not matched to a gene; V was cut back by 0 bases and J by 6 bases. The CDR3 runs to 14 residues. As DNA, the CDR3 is TGTGCCTGGAGTGTTAGTAGCGGGGGGTCCGAGCAGTACTTC. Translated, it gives CAWSVSSGGSEQYF.

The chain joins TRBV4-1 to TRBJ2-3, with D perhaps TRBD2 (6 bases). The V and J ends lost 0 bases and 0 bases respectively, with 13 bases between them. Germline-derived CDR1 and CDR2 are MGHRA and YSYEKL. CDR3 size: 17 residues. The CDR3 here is CASSQDTAGTSTDTQYF. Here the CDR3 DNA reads TGCGCCAGCAGCCAAGATACAGCCGGGACTAGCACAGATACGCAGTATTTT.

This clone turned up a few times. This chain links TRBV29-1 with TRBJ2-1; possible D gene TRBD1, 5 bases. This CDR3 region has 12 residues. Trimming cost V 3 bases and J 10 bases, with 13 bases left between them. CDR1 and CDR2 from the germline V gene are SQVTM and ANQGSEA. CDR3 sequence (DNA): TGCAGCGTTGAGGGCAGGGCACCGGAGCAGTTCTTC. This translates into CSVEGRAPEQFF.

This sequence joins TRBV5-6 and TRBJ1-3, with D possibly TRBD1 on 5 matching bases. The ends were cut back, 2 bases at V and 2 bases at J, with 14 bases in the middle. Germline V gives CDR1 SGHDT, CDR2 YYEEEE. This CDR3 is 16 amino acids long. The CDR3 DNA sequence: TGTGCCAGCAGCTTCGAGCAGGGCGGAGCTGGAAACACCATATATTTT. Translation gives CASSFEQGGAGNTIYF.

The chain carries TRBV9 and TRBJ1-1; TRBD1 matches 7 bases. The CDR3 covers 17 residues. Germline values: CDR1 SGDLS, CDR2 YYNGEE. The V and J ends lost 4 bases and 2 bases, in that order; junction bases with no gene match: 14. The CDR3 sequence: CASSLPGQQVVNTEAFF. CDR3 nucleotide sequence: TGTGCCAGCAGCCTTCCGGGACAGCAGGTTGTTAACACTGAAGCTTTCTTT.

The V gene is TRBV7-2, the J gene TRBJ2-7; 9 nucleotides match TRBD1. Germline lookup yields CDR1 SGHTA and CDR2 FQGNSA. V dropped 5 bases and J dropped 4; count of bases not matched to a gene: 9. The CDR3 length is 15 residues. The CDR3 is CASSPGQGPPYEQYF. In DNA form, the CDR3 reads TGTGCCAGCAGCCCCGGACAGGGGCCGCCTTACGAGCAGTACTTC.

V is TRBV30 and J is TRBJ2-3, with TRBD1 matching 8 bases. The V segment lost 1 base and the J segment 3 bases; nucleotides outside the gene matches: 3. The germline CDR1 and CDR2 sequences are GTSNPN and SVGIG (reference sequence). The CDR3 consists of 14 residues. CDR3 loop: CAWSEQGGTDTQYF. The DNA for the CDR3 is TGTGCCTGGAGTGAACAGGGGGGAACAGATACGCAGTATTTT. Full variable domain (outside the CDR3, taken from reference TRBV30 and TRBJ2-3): SQTIHQWPATLVQPVGSPLSLECTVEGTSNPNLYWYRQAAGRGLQLLFYSVGIGQISSEVPQNLSASRPQDRQFILSSKKLLLSDSGFYLCAWSEQGGTDTQYFGPGTRLTVL.

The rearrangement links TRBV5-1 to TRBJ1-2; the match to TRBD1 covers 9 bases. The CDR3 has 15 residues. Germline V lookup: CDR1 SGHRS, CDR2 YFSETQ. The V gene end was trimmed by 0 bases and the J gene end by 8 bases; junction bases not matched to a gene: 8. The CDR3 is CASSLGGTGYNGYTF. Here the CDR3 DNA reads TGCGCCAGCAGCTTGGGGGGGACAGGGTATAACGGCTACACCTTC.

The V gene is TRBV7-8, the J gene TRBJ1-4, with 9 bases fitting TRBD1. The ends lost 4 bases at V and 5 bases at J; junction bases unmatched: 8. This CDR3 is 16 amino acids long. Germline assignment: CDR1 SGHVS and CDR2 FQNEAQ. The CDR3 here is CASSWPQGAQNEKLFF. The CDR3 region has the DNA TGTGCCAGCAGCTGGCCACAGGGGGCGCAGAATGAAAAACTGTTTTTT.

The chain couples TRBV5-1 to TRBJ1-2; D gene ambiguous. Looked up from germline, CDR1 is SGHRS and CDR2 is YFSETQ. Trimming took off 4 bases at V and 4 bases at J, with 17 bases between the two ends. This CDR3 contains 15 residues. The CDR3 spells CASSAVEQKSYGYTF. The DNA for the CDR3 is TGCGCCAGCAGCGCAGTAGAACAGAAATCCTATGGCTACACCTTC.

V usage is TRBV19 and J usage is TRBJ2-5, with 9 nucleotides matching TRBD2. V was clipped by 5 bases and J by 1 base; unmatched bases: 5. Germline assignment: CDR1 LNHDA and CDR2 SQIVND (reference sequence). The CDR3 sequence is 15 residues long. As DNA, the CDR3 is TGTGCCAGTAGTTCTATTAGCGGGGGCCAAGAGACCCAGTACTTC. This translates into CASSSISGGQETQYF.

In DNA, the CDR3 is TGTGCCTGTCAGGACAGGGGGAAAAGGAACGAGCAGTACTTC. Encoded protein: CACQDRGKRNEQYF. The chain employs TRBV30 and TRBJ2-7, with 10 bases aligning to TRBD1. CDR1 GTSNPN and CDR2 SVGIG come from the germline V gene (reference sequence). The CDR3 length is 14 residues. J gave up 5 bases and V 6 bases, and 10 bases lay outside the gene matches.

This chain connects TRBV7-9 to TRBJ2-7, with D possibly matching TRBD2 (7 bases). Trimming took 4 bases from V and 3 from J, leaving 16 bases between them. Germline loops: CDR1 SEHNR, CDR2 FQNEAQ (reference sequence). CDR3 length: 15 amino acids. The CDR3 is CASSSQGGGIYEQYF. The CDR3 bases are TGTGCCAGCAGCTCCCAAGGGGGAGGGATCTACGAGCAGTACTTC.

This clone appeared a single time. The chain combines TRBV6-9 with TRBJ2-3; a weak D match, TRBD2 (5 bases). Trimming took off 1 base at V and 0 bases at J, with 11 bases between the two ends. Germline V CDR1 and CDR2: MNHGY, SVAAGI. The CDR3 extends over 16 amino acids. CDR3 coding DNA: TGTGCCAGCAGTTATTTAAGGCGGGCCAGCACAGATACGCAGTATTTT. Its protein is CASSYLRRASTDTQYF.

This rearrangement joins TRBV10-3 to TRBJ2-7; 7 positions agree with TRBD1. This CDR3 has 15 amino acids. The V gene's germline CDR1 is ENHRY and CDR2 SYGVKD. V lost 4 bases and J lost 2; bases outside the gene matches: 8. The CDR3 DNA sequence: TGTGCCATCAGTGGGGGGACAGTGTTGACCTACGAGCAGTACTTC. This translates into CAISGGTVLTYEQYF.

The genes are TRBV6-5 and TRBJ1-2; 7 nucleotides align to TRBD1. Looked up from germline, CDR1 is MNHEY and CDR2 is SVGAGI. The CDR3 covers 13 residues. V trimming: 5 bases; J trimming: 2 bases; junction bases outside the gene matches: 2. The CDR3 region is CASSKGQNYGYTF. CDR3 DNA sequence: TGTGCCAGCAGTAAGGGACAGAACTATGGCTACACCTTC.

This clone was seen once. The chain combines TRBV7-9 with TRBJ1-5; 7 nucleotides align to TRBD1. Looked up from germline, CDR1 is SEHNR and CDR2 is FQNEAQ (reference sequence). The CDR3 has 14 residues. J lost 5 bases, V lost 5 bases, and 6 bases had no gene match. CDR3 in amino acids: CASSQQGEHQPQHF. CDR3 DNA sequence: TGTGCCAGCAGCCAGCAGGGGGAACATCAGCCCCAGCATTTT.

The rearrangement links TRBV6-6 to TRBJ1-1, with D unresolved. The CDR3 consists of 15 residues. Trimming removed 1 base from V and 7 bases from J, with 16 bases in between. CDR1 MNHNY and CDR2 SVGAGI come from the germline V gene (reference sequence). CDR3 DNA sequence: TGTGCCAGCAGTTACTTAGGGCGGCGGAGGGTTGAAGCTTTCTTT. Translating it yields CASSYLGRRRVEAFF.